A selection of T cell receptor beta chains follows, all from one sample in a study of T cell responses to AZD1222 COVID-19 vaccine. Sequenced by immunoSEQ multiplex PCR; TCRdb stores in-frame clones only, minus some. Seen here are around 190,000 clones, 85% to 95% observed once, and the top ten hold roughly 1.4%. This specimen was peripheral blood, taken on day 0 of AZD1222 vaccination. These receptors originate from an adult in good health. Both conserved end residues are part of each CDR3. D genes are given only for firm matches. A row's size may be missing; if present it is once, few, many or a size class.

CDR3: CASSSTSDGYTF
DNA: TGTGCCAGCAGCTCTACATCGGATGGCTACACCTTC
V: TRBV12-3/TRBV12-4
D: NA
size: NA
J: TRBJ1-2

CDR3: CASSLTGGQFLYGYTF
DNA: TGTGCCAGCAGCTTAACTGGGGGACAGTTCCTATATGGCTACACCTTC
V: TRBV7-2
D: TRBD1
size: NA
J: TRBJ1-2

CDR3: CASSLGHSRPQHF
DNA: TGTGCCAGCAGCTTGGGACACTCTCGGCCCCAGCATTTT
V: TRBV7-2
D: NA
size: NA
J: TRBJ1-5

CDR3: CASSSPGRGNIQYF
DNA: TGTGCCAGCAGCTCGCCGGGACGGGGAAACATTCAGTACTTC
V: TRBV7-9
D: NA
size: NA
J: TRBJ2-4

CDR3: CASSRSADPSTDTQYF
DNA: TGTGCCAGCAGCCGCTCAGCGGACCCTAGCACAGATACGCAGTATTTT
V: TRBV7-3
D: NA
size: NA
J: TRBJ2-3

CDR3: CASSLDGYSGNTIYF
DNA: TGTGCCAGCAGCTTAGACGGGTACTCTGGAAACACCATATATTTT
V: TRBV7-9
D: NA
size: NA
J: TRBJ1-3

CDR3: CSVPRTSGGIQETQYF
DNA: TGCAGCGTTCCCAGGACTAGCGGGGGCATCCAAGAGACCCAGTACTTC
V: TRBV29-1
D: TRBD2
size: once
J: TRBJ2-5

CDR3: CASSLTVNSYNSPLHF
DNA: TGTGCCAGTAGTCTGACAGTGAACTCCTATAATTCACCCCTCCACTTT
V: TRBV19
D: NA
size: NA
J: TRBJ1-6

CDR3: CASSRQGNEQYF
DNA: TGTGCCAGCAGCCGACAGGGAAACGAGCAGTACTTC
V: TRBV3-1/TRBV3-2
D: TRBD1
size: NA
J: TRBJ2-7

CDR3: CASSLRVPLHF
DNA: TGTGCCAGCAGCTTGCGGGTGCCCCTCCACTTT
V: TRBV5-8
D: NA
size: NA
J: TRBJ1-6

CDR3: CASSAGQANQPQHF
DNA: TGTGCCAGCAGCGCGGGACAAGCCAATCAGCCCCAGCATTTT
V: TRBV9
D: NA
size: NA
J: TRBJ1-5

CDR3: CACEGQPQETQYF
DNA: TGTGCCTGCGAGGGACAGCCCCAAGAGACCCAGTACTTC
V: TRBV30
D: TRBD1
size: NA
J: TRBJ2-5

CDR3: CASSLGTSGGHEQFF
DNA: TGTGCCAGCAGCTTAGGGACTAGCGGGGGCCATGAGCAGTTCTTC
V: TRBV7-8
D: TRBD2
size: NA
J: TRBJ2-1

CDR3: CASSFEGNTIYF
DNA: TGTGCCAGCAGCTTCGAGGGAAACACCATATATTTT
V: TRBV7-2
D: NA
size: NA
J: TRBJ1-3

CDR3: CASSLLGTAFYGYTF
DNA: TGTGCCAGCAGTTTACTCGGGACAGCCTTCTATGGCTACACCTTC
V: TRBV27
D: TRBD1
size: NA
J: TRBJ1-2

CDR3: CASRVGAGMPYEQYF
DNA: TGTGCCAGCAGAGTAGGGGCAGGGATGCCCTACGAGCAGTACTTC
V: TRBV25-1
D: NA
size: NA
J: TRBJ2-7

CDR3: CASSPGRGLYQETQYF
DNA: TGTGCCAGCAGCCCCGGGAGGGGCTTGTACCAAGAGACCCAGTACTTC
V: TRBV7-9
D: TRBD2
size: NA
J: TRBJ2-5

CDR3: CASSLRENQPQHF
DNA: TGTGCCAGCAGCTTAAGGGAAAATCAGCCCCAGCATTTT
V: TRBV7-8
D: NA
size: NA
J: TRBJ1-5

CDR3: CASSFGADTQYF
DNA: TGCGCCAGCAGCTTCGGGGCAGATACGCAGTATTTT
V: TRBV5-1
D: NA
size: NA
J: TRBJ2-3

CDR3: CASSLSRTTNEKLFF
DNA: TGTGCCAGCAGTTTATCACGGACAACTAATGAAAAACTGTTTTTT
V: TRBV27
D: NA
size: NA
J: TRBJ1-4

CDR3: CASSQIPGLNTEAFF
DNA: TGTGCCAGCAGCCAAATTCCAGGCCTGAACACTGAAGCTTTCTTT
V: TRBV3-1/TRBV3-2
D: NA
size: NA
J: TRBJ1-1

CDR3: CASYPGNTGELFF
DNA: TGTGCCAGCTATCCAGGGAACACCGGGGAGCTGTTTTTT
V: TRBV27
D: NA
size: NA
J: TRBJ2-2

CDR3: CASSLGGPLRNEQFF
DNA: TGTGCCAGCAGCTTGGGGGGCCCCCTTCGCAATGAGCAGTTCTTC
V: TRBV13
D: NA
size: once
J: TRBJ2-1

CDR3: CASSSRQNTEAFF
DNA: TGTGCCAGCAGTTCAAGACAGAACACTGAAGCTTTCTTT
V: TRBV6-5
D: NA
size: NA
J: TRBJ1-1

CDR3: CASSLDRAGNTIYF
DNA: TGTGCCAGCAGCTTAGACAGGGCTGGAAACACCATATATTTT
V: TRBV11-2
D: NA
size: NA
J: TRBJ1-3

CDR3: CASSRRDTRYNEQFF
DNA: TGTGCCAGCAGTCGCCGGGACACCCGATACAATGAGCAGTTCTTC
V: TRBV27
D: NA
size: NA
J: TRBJ2-1

CDR3: CATSRTGTGGNQPQHF
DNA: TGTGCCACCAGCCGAACCGGGACAGGGGGCAATCAGCCCCAGCATTTT
V: TRBV15
D: TRBD1
size: NA
J: TRBJ1-5

CDR3: CASSLNYGYTF
DNA: TGTGCCAGCAGCTTAAACTATGGCTACACCTTC
V: TRBV5-6
D: NA
size: few
J: TRBJ1-2

CDR3: CASRETGWAFF
DNA: TGTGCCAGCAGGGAAACAGGCTGGGCTTTCTTT
V: TRBV7-2
D: NA
size: NA
J: TRBJ1-1

CDR3: CASSQDGGRGNQPQHF
DNA: TGTGCCAGCAGCCAAGACGGGGGGAGGGGCAATCAGCCCCAGCATTTT
V: TRBV3-1/TRBV3-2
D: NA
size: few
J: TRBJ1-5

CDR3: CASRVTGQGDQPQHF
DNA: TGTGCCAGCAGGGTGACGGGACAGGGGGACCAGCCCCAGCATTTT
V: TRBV6-5
D: TRBD1
size: NA
J: TRBJ1-5

CDR3: CASSLGVSNEQFF
DNA: TGTGCCAGCAGCTTGGGGGTGAGCAATGAGCAGTTCTTC
V: TRBV11-3
D: NA
size: NA
J: TRBJ2-1

CDR3: CASRWSGGSQPQHF
DNA: TGTGCCAGTAGATGGTCAGGGGGCAGTCAGCCCCAGCATTTT
V: TRBV19
D: TRBD1
size: once
J: TRBJ1-5

CDR3: CASIVDRTISYEQYF
DNA: TGTGCCAGCATTGTTGACAGGACCATTTCCTACGAGCAGTACTTC
V: TRBV6-5
D: NA
size: NA
J: TRBJ2-7

CDR3: CASSLTGKETQYF
DNA: TGTGCCAGCAGTTTAACAGGGAAGGAGACCCAGTACTTC
V: TRBV12-3/TRBV12-4
D: NA
size: NA
J: TRBJ2-5

CDR3: CASSLGGGDVGQPQHF
DNA: TGTGCCAGCAGCTTGGGGGGAGGGGATGTCGGACAGCCCCAGCATTTT
V: TRBV5-5
D: NA
size: NA
J: TRBJ1-5

CDR3: CASGRSTRTDTQYF
DNA: TGTGCTAGTGGTCGTTCGACTCGCACAGATACGCAGTATTTT
V: TRBV12-5
D: NA
size: NA
J: TRBJ2-3

CDR3: CASSFRTGSYNSPLHF
DNA: TGTGCCAGCAGTTTCCGGACAGGGTCTTATAATTCACCCCTCCACTTT
V: TRBV6-5
D: TRBD1
size: NA
J: TRBJ1-6

CDR3: CASSLLLPGYNEQFF
DNA: TGTGCCAGCAGCCTCCTTCTCCCCGGGTACAATGAGCAGTTCTTC
V: TRBV7-2
D: NA
size: NA
J: TRBJ2-1

CDR3: CASSAGTGNTEAFF
DNA: TGTGCCAGCAGCGCCGGGACAGGGAACACTGAAGCTTTCTTT
V: TRBV5-8
D: TRBD1
size: NA
J: TRBJ1-1

CDR3: CASSSTGNTGELFF
DNA: TGTGCCAGCAGCTCCACAGGGAACACCGGGGAGCTGTTTTTT
V: TRBV7-3
D: NA
size: NA
J: TRBJ2-2

CDR3: CASSFSGVSTDTQYF
DNA: TGCGCCAGCAGCTTTAGCGGGGTCAGCACAGATACGCAGTATTTT
V: TRBV5-1
D: TRBD2
size: NA
J: TRBJ2-3

CDR3: CASRAADYNSPLHF
DNA: TGTGCCAGCAGGGCGGCGGACTATAATTCACCCCTCCACTTT
V: TRBV3-1/TRBV3-2
D: NA
size: NA
J: TRBJ1-6

CDR3: CASSQQPGQGYEQYF
DNA: TGCGCCAGCAGCCAGCAACCGGGACAGGGCTACGAGCAGTACTTC
V: TRBV5-1
D: TRBD1
size: NA
J: TRBJ2-7

CDR3: CASSLSGGADQPQHF
DNA: TGCGCCAGCAGCTTGTCTGGAGGGGCCGATCAGCCCCAGCATTTT
V: TRBV5-1
D: NA
size: few
J: TRBJ1-5

CDR3: CASTRTGYQPQHF
DNA: TGTGCCAGTACGAGGACAGGGTACCAGCCCCAGCATTTT
V: TRBV19
D: TRBD1
size: NA
J: TRBJ1-5

CDR3: CASTPKTISGNTIYF
DNA: TGTGCCAGCACCCCCAAGACCATCTCTGGAAACACCATATATTTT
V: TRBV7-9
D: NA
size: NA
J: TRBJ1-3

CDR3: CASSSLRTGRGPPLHF
DNA: TGTGCCAGCAGCTCCCTTCGGACAGGGAGAGGTCCACCCCTCCACTTT
V: TRBV11-2
D: TRBD1
size: NA
J: TRBJ1-6

CDR3: CASIGRDNYEQYF
DNA: TGTGCCAGCATCGGCAGGGACAACTACGAGCAGTACTTC
V: TRBV28
D: NA
size: NA
J: TRBJ2-7

CDR3: CASSSGQARQETQYF
DNA: TGCGCCAGCAGCTCTGGACAGGCCCGCCAAGAGACCCAGTACTTC
V: TRBV5-1
D: TRBD1
size: NA
J: TRBJ2-5

CDR3: CASSYWSGGESEQFF
DNA: TGTGCCAGCAGTTACTGGAGCGGGGGTGAAAGTGAGCAGTTCTTC
V: TRBV6-5
D: TRBD2
size: NA
J: TRBJ2-1

CDR3: CATSRGQGRYNEQFF
DNA: TGTGCCACCAGCAGAGGACAGGGCAGATACAATGAGCAGTTCTTC
V: TRBV15
D: TRBD1
size: NA
J: TRBJ2-1